This T cell receptor (beta chain) was sequenced in a study of T cell repertoires in cytomegalovirus infection. Looked up from germline, CDR1 is SGHVS and CDR2 is FNYEAQ. Trimming stripped 5 bases from V and 6 bases from J, with 10 bases between. CDR3 length: 12 residues. In its sample, this clonotype was seen a few times. Its antigen is undetermined. General study points: Across the ex vivo response, the dominant clonotypes were HLA-C-restricted CMV-specific TCR beta clonotypes.

TCRdb re-called the reads with MiXCR, one entry per CDR3 protein. This sample yields 750,000 to 950,000 distinct CDR3 sequences, of which almost 30% are seen a single time; less than 15% belongs to the top ten. Sequencing was performed on cultured CD8+ T cells from PBMCs, taken from culture after CMV antigen stimulation. The sequence was collected from a human donor in good health (CMV status not recorded). Some clones in this sample may be carry-over from other donors' samples. The gene calls are TRBV7-6 and TRBJ2-5; D is undetermined. The CDR3: CASSLPLQTQYF. The CDR3 DNA sequence: TGTGCCAGCAGCCTCCCACTTCAGACCCAGTACTTC. The full variable domain, rest sourced from reference TRBV7-6 and TRBJ2-5, is GAGVSQSPRYKVTKRGQDVALRCDPISGHVSLYWYRQALGQGPEFLTYFNYEAQQDKSGLPNDRFSAERPEGSISTLTIQRTEQRDSAMYRCASSLPLQTQYFGPGTRLLVL.